These T cell receptor beta chains were read from a single sample in a study of shared clonotypes between healthy human individuals. The data were produced by immunoSEQ multiplex PCR, yet TCRdb's version contains in-frame clones alone and is incomplete. Here the sample spans roughly 2.6 million clones, just over 90% being singletons. Sample: naive CD4+ T cells sorted from blood. These receptor sequences come from a young man in good health. CDR3s include the opening cysteine and the closing phenylalanine or tryptophan. Fields, in order: V gene, J gene, D gene, CDR3 length, clone size, CDR3 protein, CDR3 DNA. The D gene is left open where the match is weak. Part of the rows lack a size; the others show once, few, many or a class for expanded clones.

TRBV18	TRBJ1-3	NA	15	NA	CASSPPNGGTNTIYF	TGTGCCAGCTCACCACCGAACGGAGGCACAAACACCATATATTTT
TRBV14	TRBJ1-2	NA	12	NA	CASGIHGVGFTF	TGTGCCAGCGGAATTCACGGGGTTGGTTTCACCTTC
TRBV28	TRBJ2-7	NA	13	NA	CASSPRPGYEQYF	TGTGCCAGCAGTCCCCGCCCGGGGTACGAGCAGTACTTC
TRBV27	TRBJ2-7	TRBD2	16	NA	CASSLRLAGTVHEQYF	TGTGCCAGCAGTCTCCGACTAGCGGGAACGGTCCACGAGCAGTACTTC
TRBV5-1	TRBJ1-1	NA	16	NA	CASSLAGQGMNTEAFF	TGCGCCAGCAGCTTGGCCGGCCAGGGCATGAACACTGAAGCTTTCTTT
TRBV7-9	TRBJ2-1	NA	16	once	CASSPHPGGPYNEQFF	TGTGCCAGCAGCCCCCATCCGGGGGGCCCCTACAATGAGCAGTTCTTC
TRBV6-1	TRBJ2-7	NA	16	NA	CASSVGGFTWTYEQYF	TGTGCCAGCAGTGTGGGGGGATTCACTTGGACCTACGAGCAGTACTTC
TRBV25-1	TRBJ2-7	NA	15	NA	CASSDGSGISYEQYF	TGTGCCAGCAGTGACGGCAGTGGGATTTCCTACGAGCAGTACTTC
TRBV10-3	TRBJ2-2	NA	19	NA	CAIRGGRNDPRSYTGELFF	TGTGCCATCAGGGGAGGTCGAAACGACCCGAGATCCTACACCGGGGAGCTGTTTTTT
TRBV10-3	TRBJ2-7	NA	15	once	CAISARASVAYEQYF	TGTGCCATCAGTGCTAGAGCTTCTGTGGCATACGAGCAGTACTTC
TRBV9	TRBJ1-2	NA	16	NA	CASSQLSAGAFYGYTF	TGTGCCAGCAGCCAACTGTCTGCGGGGGCCTTCTATGGCTACACCTTC
TRBV20-1	TRBJ2-1	NA	10	NA	CSAESNEQFF	TGCAGTGCTGAAAGCAATGAGCAGTTCTTC
TRBV2	TRBJ2-5	NA	15	NA	CASSDVGAGVKPQYF	TGTGCCAGCAGTGACGTGGGGGCGGGAGTGAAGCCCCAGTACTTC
TRBV5-4	TRBJ2-1	NA	16	NA	CASSLGQGETYNEQFF	TGTGCCAGCAGCTTGGGGCAGGGCGAGACCTACAATGAGCAGTTCTTC
TRBV5-6	TRBJ1-2	NA	14	NA	CASSLIGNGYGYTF	TGTGCCAGCAGCTTGATTGGGAATGGCTATGGCTACACCTTC
TRBV7-2	TRBJ1-6	NA	12	NA	CASSLQGSPLHF	TGTGCCAGCAGTCTCCAGGGTTCACCCCTCCACTTT
TRBV11-2	TRBJ2-5	TRBD1	14	NA	CASSRTGSGETQYF	TGTGCCAGCAGCCGGACAGGGAGTGGAGAGACCCAGTACTTC
TRBV30	TRBJ2-7	TRBD2	14	NA	CAWGGRARSYEQYF	TGTGCCTGGGGTGGGAGGGCCAGGTCCTACGAGCAGTACTTC
TRBV7-2	TRBJ2-6	NA	15	NA	CASSLTPTGANVLTF	TGTGCCAGCAGCTTGACCCCAACGGGGGCCAACGTCCTGACTTTC
TRBV5-1	TRBJ2-7	NA	14	NA	CASSWGGNSYEQYF	TGCGCCAGCAGCTGGGGCGGGAACTCCTACGAGCAGTACTTC
TRBV27	TRBJ1-5	TRBD1	16	NA	CASSIQGRRRNQPQHF	TGTGCCAGCAGTATACAGGGGAGGCGGCGCAATCAGCCCCAGCATTTT
TRBV19	TRBJ2-1	TRBD2	14	NA	CASSPGTSVYEQFF	TGTGCCAGTAGCCCGGGGACTAGCGTTTATGAGCAGTTCTTC
TRBV5-6	TRBJ2-3	TRBD2	16	NA	CASSLFQRGGQDTQYF	TGTGCCAGCAGCTTGTTCCAGCGGGGGGGCCAAGATACGCAGTATTTT
TRBV19	TRBJ1-5	NA	13	few	CASSITEDQPQHF	TGTGCCAGTAGTATAACGGAGGATCAGCCCCAGCATTTT
TRBV5-1	TRBJ1-6	NA	15	NA	CASSLTGSYNSPLHF	TGCGCCAGCAGCTTAACAGGGTCCTATAATTCACCCCTCCACTTT
TRBV2	TRBJ2-5	TRBD2	17	NA	CASSGTSGSLVRETQYF	TGTGCCAGCAGCGGGACTAGCGGGAGTCTCGTTCGAGAGACCCAGTACTTC
TRBV5-1	TRBJ2-1	TRBD2	15	NA	CASSTSGGVYNEQFF	TGCGCCAGCAGCACTAGCGGGGGAGTCTACAATGAGCAGTTCTTC
TRBV30	TRBJ2-5	NA	15	NA	CAWSRGTYDQETQYF	TGTGCCTGGAGTCGGGGTACTTATGACCAAGAGACCCAGTACTTC
TRBV19	TRBJ2-7	NA	14	NA	CASSMVRRSYEQYF	TGTGCCAGTAGTATGGTCCGTAGATCCTACGAGCAGTACTTC